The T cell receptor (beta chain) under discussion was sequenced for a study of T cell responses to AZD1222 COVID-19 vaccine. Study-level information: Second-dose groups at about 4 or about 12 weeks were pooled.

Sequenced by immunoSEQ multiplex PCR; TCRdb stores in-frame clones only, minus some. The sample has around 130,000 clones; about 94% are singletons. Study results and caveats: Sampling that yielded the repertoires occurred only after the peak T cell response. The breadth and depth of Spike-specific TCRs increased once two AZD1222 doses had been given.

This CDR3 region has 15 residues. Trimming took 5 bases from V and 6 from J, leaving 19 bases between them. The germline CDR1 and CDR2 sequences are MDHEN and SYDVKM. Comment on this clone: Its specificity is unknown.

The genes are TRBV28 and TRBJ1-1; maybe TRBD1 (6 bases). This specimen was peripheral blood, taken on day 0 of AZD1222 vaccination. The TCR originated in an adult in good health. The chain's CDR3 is CASSPPTGPGPEAFF. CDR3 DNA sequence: TGTGCCAGCAGTCCCCCGACAGGTCCAGGTCCTGAAGCTTTCTTT.